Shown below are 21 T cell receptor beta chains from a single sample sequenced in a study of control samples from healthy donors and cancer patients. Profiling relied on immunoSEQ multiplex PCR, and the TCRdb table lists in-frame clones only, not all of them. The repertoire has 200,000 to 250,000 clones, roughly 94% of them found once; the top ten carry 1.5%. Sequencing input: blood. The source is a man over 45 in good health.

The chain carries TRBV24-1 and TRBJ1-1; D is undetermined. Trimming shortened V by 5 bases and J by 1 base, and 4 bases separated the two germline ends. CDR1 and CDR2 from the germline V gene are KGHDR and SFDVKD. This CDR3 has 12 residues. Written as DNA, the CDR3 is TGTGCCACCAGTGGATCGAACACTGAAGCTTTCTTT. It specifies CATSGSNTEAFF.

The CDR3, as DNA: TGTGCCAGCAGTGACTACAGGGACAATCAGCCCCAGCATTTT. It specifies CASSDYRDNQPQHF. The chain has TRBV2 and TRBJ1-5; the D gene is possibly TRBD1 (6 bases). V was trimmed by 3 bases and J by 3 bases, leaving 9 bases between them. This CDR3 contains 14 residues. Germline CDR1 and CDR2: SNHLY and FYNNEI. The full variable domain, its missing parts supplied by reference TRBV2 and TRBJ1-5, is EPEVTQTPSHQVTQMGQEVILRCVPISNHLYFYWYRQILGQKVEFLVSFYNNEISEKSEIFDDQFSVERPDGSNFTLKIRSTKLEDSAMYFCASSDYRDNQPQHFGDGTRLSIL.

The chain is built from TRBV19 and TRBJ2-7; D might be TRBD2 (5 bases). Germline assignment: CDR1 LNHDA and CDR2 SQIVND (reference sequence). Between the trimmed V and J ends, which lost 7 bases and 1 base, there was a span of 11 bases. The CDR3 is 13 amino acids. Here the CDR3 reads CASTQPGSYEQYF. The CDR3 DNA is TGTGCCAGTACTCAACCGGGGTCCTACGAGCAGTACTTC.

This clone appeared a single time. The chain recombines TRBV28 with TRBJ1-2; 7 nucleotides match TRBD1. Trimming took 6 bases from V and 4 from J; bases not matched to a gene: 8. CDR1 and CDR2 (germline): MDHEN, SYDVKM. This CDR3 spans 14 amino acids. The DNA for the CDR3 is TGTGCCAGCAGAACAGGGGACCGCGGCTATGGCTACACCTTC. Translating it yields CASRTGDRGYGYTF.

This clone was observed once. DNA of the CDR3: TGTGCCAGCACCCGACAGCCACCAAATACGCAGTATTTT. Protein sequence: CASTRQPPNTQYF. This rearrangement joins TRBV6-6 to TRBJ2-3, with TRBD1 as a possible D gene (5 bases). Germline CDR1 reads MNHNY; CDR2 reads SVGAGI (reference sequence). The length of the CDR3 is 13 residues. The V gene lost 7 bases and the J gene lost 7 bases, with 15 bases spanning the gap.

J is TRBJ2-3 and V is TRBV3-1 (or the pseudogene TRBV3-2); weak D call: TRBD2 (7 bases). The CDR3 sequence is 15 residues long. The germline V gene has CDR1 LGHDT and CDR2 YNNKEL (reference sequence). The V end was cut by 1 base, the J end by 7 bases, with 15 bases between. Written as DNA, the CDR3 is TGTGCCAGCAGCCAAGCCGGGGGGCGCGGATATACGCAGTATTTT. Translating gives CASSQAGGRGYTQYF.

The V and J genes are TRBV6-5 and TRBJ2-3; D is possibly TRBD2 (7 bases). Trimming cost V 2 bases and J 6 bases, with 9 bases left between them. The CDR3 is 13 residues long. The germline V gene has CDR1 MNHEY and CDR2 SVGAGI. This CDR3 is CASSYGGADTQYF. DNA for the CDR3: TGTGCCAGCAGTTACGGGGGGGCGGATACGCAGTATTTT.

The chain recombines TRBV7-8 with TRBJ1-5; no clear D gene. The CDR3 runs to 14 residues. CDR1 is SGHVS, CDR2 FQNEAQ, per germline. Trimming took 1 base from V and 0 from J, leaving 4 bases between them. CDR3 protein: CASSLEISNQPQHF. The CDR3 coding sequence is TGTGCCAGCAGCTTAGAGATTAGCAATCAGCCCCAGCATTTT.

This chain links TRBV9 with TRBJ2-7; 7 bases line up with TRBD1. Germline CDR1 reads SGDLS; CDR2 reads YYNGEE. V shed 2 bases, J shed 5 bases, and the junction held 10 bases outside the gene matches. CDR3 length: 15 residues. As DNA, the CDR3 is TGTGCCAGCAGCGTGGGACAGTCGACGGGTAACGAGCAGTACTTC. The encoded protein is CASSVGQSTGNEQYF.

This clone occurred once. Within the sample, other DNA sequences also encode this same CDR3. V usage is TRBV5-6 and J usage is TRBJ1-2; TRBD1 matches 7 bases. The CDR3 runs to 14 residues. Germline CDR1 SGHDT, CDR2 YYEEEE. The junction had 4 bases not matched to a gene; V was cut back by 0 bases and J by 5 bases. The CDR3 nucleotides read TGTGCCAGCAGCTTGGACAGGGGCGGGTATGGCTACACCTTC. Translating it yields CASSLDRGGYGYTF. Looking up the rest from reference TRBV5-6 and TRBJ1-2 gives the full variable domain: DAGVTQSPTHLIKTRGQQVTLRCSPKSGHDTVSWYQQALGQGPQFIFQYYEEEERQRGNFPDRFSGHQFPNYSSELNVNALLLGDSALYLCASSLDRGGYGYTFGSGTRLTVV.

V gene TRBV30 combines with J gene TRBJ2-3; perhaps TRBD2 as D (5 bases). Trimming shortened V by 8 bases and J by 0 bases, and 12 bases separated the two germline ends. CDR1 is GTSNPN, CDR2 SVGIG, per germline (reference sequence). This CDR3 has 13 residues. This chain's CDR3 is CAGVEASTDTQYF. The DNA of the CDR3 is TGTGCCGGAGTGGAGGCTAGCACAGATACGCAGTATTTT.

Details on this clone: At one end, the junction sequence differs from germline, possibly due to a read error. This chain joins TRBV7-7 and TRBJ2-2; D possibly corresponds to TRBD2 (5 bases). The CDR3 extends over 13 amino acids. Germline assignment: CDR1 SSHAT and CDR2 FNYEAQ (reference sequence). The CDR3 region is CASSLESGWELFF. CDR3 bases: TGTGCTAGCAGCTTAGAGTCGGGGTGGGAGCTGTTTTTT.

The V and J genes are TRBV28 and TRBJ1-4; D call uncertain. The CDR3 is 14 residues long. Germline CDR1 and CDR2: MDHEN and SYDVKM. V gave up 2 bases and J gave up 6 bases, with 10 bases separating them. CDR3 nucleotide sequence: TGTGCCAGCAGTTTAGACTATCTTCATGAAAAACTGTTTTTT. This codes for CASSLDYLHEKLFF.

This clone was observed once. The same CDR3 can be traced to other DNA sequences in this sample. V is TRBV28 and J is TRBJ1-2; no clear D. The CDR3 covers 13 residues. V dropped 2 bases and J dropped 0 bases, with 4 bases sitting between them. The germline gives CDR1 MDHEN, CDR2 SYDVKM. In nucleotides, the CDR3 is TGTGCCAGCAGTTTAGGGACTAACTATGGCTACACCTTC. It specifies CASSLGTNYGYTF.

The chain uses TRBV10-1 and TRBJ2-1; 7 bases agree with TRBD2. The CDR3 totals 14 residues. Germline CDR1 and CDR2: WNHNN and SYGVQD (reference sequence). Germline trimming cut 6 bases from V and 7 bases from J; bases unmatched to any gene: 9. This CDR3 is CASSPGGGSNEQFF. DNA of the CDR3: TGCGCCAGCAGCCCGGGGGGTGGGTCAAATGAGCAGTTCTTC.

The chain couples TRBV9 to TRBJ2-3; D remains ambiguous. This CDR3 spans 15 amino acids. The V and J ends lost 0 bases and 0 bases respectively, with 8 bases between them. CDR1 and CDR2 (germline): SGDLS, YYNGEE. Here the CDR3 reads CASSVAATSTDTQYF. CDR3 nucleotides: TGTGCCAGCAGCGTAGCGGCGACTAGCACAGATACGCAGTATTTT.

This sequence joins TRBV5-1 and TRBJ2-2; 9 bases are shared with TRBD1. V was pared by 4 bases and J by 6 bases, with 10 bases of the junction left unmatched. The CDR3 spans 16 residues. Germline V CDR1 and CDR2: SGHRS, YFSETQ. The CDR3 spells CASSPRTGGIPGELFF. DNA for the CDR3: TGCGCCAGCAGCCCACGAACAGGGGGCATCCCCGGGGAGCTGTTTTTT.

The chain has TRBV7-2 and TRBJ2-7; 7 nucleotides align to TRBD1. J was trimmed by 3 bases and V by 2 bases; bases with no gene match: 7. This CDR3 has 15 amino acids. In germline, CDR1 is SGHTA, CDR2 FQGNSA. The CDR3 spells CASSLRGRGGYEQYF. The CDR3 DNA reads TGTGCCAGCAGCTTAAGGGGGCGAGGAGGCTACGAGCAGTACTTC.

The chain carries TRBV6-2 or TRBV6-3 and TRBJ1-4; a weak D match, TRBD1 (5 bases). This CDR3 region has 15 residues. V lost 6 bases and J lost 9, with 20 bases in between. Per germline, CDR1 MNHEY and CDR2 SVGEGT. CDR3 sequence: CASSPSAGREKKLFF. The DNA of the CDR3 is TGTGCCAGCAGCCCCTCAGCAGGGCGGGAAAAAAAACTGTTTTTT.

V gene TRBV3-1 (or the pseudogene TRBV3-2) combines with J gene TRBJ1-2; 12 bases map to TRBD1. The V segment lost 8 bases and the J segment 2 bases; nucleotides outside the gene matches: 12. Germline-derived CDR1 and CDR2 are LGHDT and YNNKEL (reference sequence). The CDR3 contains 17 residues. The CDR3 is CASSHRGGTGGNYGYTF. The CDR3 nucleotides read TGTGCCAGCTCCCATCGGGGGGGGACAGGGGGCAACTATGGCTACACCTTC.

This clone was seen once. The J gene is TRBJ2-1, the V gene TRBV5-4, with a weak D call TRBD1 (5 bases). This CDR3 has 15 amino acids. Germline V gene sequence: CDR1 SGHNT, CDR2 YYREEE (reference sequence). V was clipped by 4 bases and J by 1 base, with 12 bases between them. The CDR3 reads CASSPSRGSYNEQFF. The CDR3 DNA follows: TGTGCCAGCAGCCCCTCAAGGGGATCCTACAATGAGCAGTTCTTC.